The TCR beta chain described here comes from a study of T cell changes during pregnancy in multiple sclerosis (dated by TCRdb to about 2019). For context, the study as a whole: In women with multiple sclerosis, the researchers looked at how the T cell repertoire shifted as pregnancy progressed.

To note about this clone: Its antigen remains undetermined. No clone much larger than this one lies a single base away; base qualities are absent.

Deletion took 5 bases off V and 6 bases off J, with a span of 6 bases between the germline ends. The CDR3 covers 11 residues, taking in both the cysteine and the phenylalanine. Only the CDR3 DNA is retained, 33 bases long and in frame from the first base. CDR1 and CDR2 were assigned from the germline V gene as SGHRS and YFSETQ. The library was built by means of the immunoSEQ multiplex PCR assay. Entries here come from immuneACCESS through TCRdb and include only in-frame sequences with V and J called. Some clones fail to appear in such tables; in the studies checked, an unresolved V gene covers under half of the shortfall, and the cause of the remainder is unknown. Present in this sample are around 35,000 clones, around 92% of which were seen just once. About 1.2% of the sample rests with the top ten.

Recombination joined TRBV5-1 with TRBJ2-1; no D gene is confidently identified. The TCR was taken from a female donor with multiple sclerosis, enrolled in a pregnancy study. Sequencing was done on a sample of PBMCs (not recorded whether the cells were cultured). The CDR3 reads CASSIANEQFF. The sequence in DNA is TGCGCCAGCAGTATTGCCAATGAGCAGTTCTTC.